These 29 T cell receptor beta chains originate from one sample sequenced in a study of OX40 agonist ivuxolimab in advanced cancers. The table came from immunoSEQ multiplex PCR; TCRdb's copy has only in-frame clones and leaves some out. This sample carries over 85,000 clones, roughly 80% of them seen once, and the ten largest clones take roughly 1.5%. The sequenced sample was CD4+ or CD8+ T cells sorted from blood, obtained in a trial of the OX40 agonist ivuxolimab. The receptors were gathered from an adult with an advanced solid tumor such as melanoma, head and neck, liver or kidney cancer.

The chain links TRBV6-4 to TRBJ1-1, with D tentatively TRBD1 (5 bases). In germline, CDR1 is MRHNA, CDR2 SNTAGT. CDR3 size: 12 residues. Trimming removed 2 bases from V and 7 bases from J, with 8 bases in between. In DNA, the CDR3 is TGTGCCAGCAGTGACGTGAGGGGTGAAGCTTTCTTT. Encoded protein: CASSDVRGEAFF.

This clone came up a few times. The V gene is TRBV9, the J gene TRBJ2-5; no clear D gene. Trimming shortened V by 4 bases and J by 5 bases, and 18 bases separated the two germline ends. Germline assignment: CDR1 SGDLS and CDR2 YYNGEE. The CDR3 has 15 amino acids. CDR3 nucleotides: TGTGCCAGCAGCACGAGTCCGTCCCTAGGGGAGACCCAGTACTTC. Protein product: CASSTSPSLGETQYF.

The chain uses TRBV2 and TRBJ2-3; 7 positions agree with TRBD2. The J segment lost 5 bases and the V segment lost 4 bases, leaving 0 bases of the junction unmatched. There are 12 residues in the CDR3. CDR1 and CDR2 (germline): SNHLY, FYNNEI. The CDR3 DNA follows: TGTGCCAGCAGTGGGGGGGGAGATACGCAGTATTTT. Protein sequence: CASSGGGDTQYF.

This clone was observed a single time. The J gene is TRBJ1-2, the V gene TRBV19; 7 bases map to TRBD1. The CDR3 sequence is 17 residues long. Germline loops: CDR1 LNHDA, CDR2 SQIVND (reference sequence). V was clipped by 5 bases and J by 7 bases; unmatched bases: 19. The CDR3 DNA sequence: TGTGCCAGTAGTCCCCAGGACAGGTTGGATCCCCCCCCTGGCTACACCTTC. Protein product: CASSPQDRLDPPPGYTF.

The chain recombines TRBV11-2 with TRBJ2-2; a possible D gene is TRBD2 (5 bases). CDR1 and CDR2 (germline): SGHAT, FQNNGV. The CDR3 is made up of 11 amino acids. The V and J ends lost 5 bases and 7 bases respectively, with 5 bases between them. CDR3 in DNA: TGTGCCAGCAGCCGGGGCGGGGAGCTGTTTTTT. Translated: CASSRGGELFF.

This chain connects TRBV9 to TRBJ1-6; 9 bases agree with TRBD1. CDR3 size: 15 residues. The V gene end was trimmed by 4 bases and the J gene end by 8 bases; junction bases not matched to a gene: 7. Germline CDR1 and CDR2: SGDLS and YYNGEE. For the CDR3, the DNA is TGTGCCAGCAGCATGGGACAGGGAGATTATTCACCCCTCCACTTT. Translated, it gives CASSMGQGDYSPLHF. Full variable domain (missing parts from reference TRBV9 and TRBJ1-6): DSGVTQTPKHLITATGQRVTLRCSPRSGDLSVYWYQQSLDQGLQFLIQYYNGEERAKGNILERFSAQQFPDLHSELNLSSLELGDSALYFCASSMGQGDYSPLHFGNGTRLTVT.

The chain has TRBV7-2 and TRBJ1-3; tentative D call: TRBD1 (5 bases). V lost 5 bases and J lost 2, with 16 bases in between. The CDR3 consists of 16 residues. CDR1 SGHTA and CDR2 FQGNSA come from the germline V gene. This chain's CDR3 is CASSLNPARAGNTIYF. The CDR3 DNA is TGTGCCAGCAGCCTTAACCCCGCCAGGGCTGGAAACACCATATATTTT.

The chain links TRBV5-6 to TRBJ2-5, with a possible D match to TRBD1 (5 bases). Germline CDR1 and CDR2: SGHDT and YYEEEE. V gave up 3 bases and J gave up 0 bases, with 15 bases separating them. The CDR3 runs 16 residues. CDR3 loop: CASSSRRGSYQETQYF. CDR3 coding DNA: TGTGCCAGCAGCTCCAGAAGGGGAAGCTACCAAGAGACCCAGTACTTC.

This rearrangement joins TRBV7-2 to TRBJ2-2, with TRBD1 matching over 7 bases. From germline, CDR1 is SGHTA and CDR2 FQGNSA. This CDR3 contains 14 residues. J was trimmed by 6 bases and V by 4 bases; bases with no gene match: 5. CDR3 DNA sequence: TGTGCCAGCAGCTCGACAGGGACGTCCGGGGAGCTGTTTTTT. Amino acids: CASSSTGTSGELFF. Looking up the rest from reference TRBV7-2 and TRBJ2-2 gives the full variable domain: GAGVSQSPSNKVTEKGKDVELRCDPISGHTALYWYRQSLGQGLEFLIYFQGNSAPDKSGLPSDRFSAERTGGSVSTLTIQRTQQEDSAVYLCASSSTGTSGELFFGEGSRLTVL.

This clone was counted a single time. This rearrangement joins TRBV5-3 to TRBJ2-3; no reliable D call. TRBV5-3 is recorded as an ORF, its role being uncertain. Trimming stripped 0 bases from V and 0 bases from J, with 11 bases between. The length of the CDR3 is 16 residues. This CDR3 is CARSLVFGFSTDTQYF. In DNA form, the CDR3 reads TGTGCCAGAAGCTTGGTATTCGGATTTAGCACAGATACGCAGTATTTT.

This chain joins TRBV7-9 and TRBJ1-3, with 7 bases aligning to TRBD1. Germline CDR1 is SEHNR and CDR2 is FQNEAQ (reference sequence). V gave up 6 bases and J gave up 0 bases; unmatched junction bases: 5. CDR3 length: 15 amino acids. Here the CDR3 reads CASRLQGNSGNTIYF. In nucleotides, the CDR3 is TGTGCCAGCAGACTACAGGGGAACTCTGGAAACACCATATATTTT.

The rearrangement links TRBV6-5 to TRBJ2-1; 7 nucleotides align to TRBD2. The CDR3 is 12 residues long. The germline gives CDR1 MNHEY, CDR2 SVGAGI. V shed 5 bases and J 7 bases; nucleotides not matched to a gene: 2. CDR3 sequence reads: CASSGRGNEQFF. The CDR3 DNA is TGTGCCAGCAGTGGGAGGGGAAATGAGCAGTTCTTC.

The J gene is TRBJ2-1, the V gene TRBV7-3; the match to TRBD1 covers 7 bases. Trimming removed 3 bases from V and 5 bases from J; junction bases left unmatched: 4. The CDR3 totals 14 residues. Germline V CDR1 and CDR2: SGHTA, FQGTGA. The CDR3 coding sequence is TGTGCCAGCAGCTTCGGACAGGACAACAATGAGCAGTTCTTC. It specifies CASSFGQDNNEQFF.

The chain combines TRBV7-9 with TRBJ1-3; D unresolved. V was pared by 0 bases and J by 0 bases, with 6 bases between. Germline values: CDR1 SEHNR, CDR2 FQNEAQ (reference sequence). The CDR3 covers 15 residues. CDR3 amino acids: CASSLAALSGNTIYF. CDR3 nucleotide sequence: TGTGCCAGCAGCTTAGCAGCTCTCTCTGGAAACACCATATATTTT.

CDR3 residues: CASSQTGGQPQHF. CDR3 sequence (DNA): TGTGCCAGCAGCCAGACAGGGGGCCAGCCCCAGCATTTT. This sequence joins TRBV7-6 and TRBJ1-5; TRBD1 matches at 10 bases. Germline CDR1 is SGHVS and CDR2 is FNYEAQ. This CDR3 has 13 amino acids. Germline trimming cut 5 bases from V and 7 bases from J; bases unmatched to any gene: 2.

V and J are TRBV5-1 and TRBJ1-3; TRBD1 aligns across 11 bases. CDR3 length: 16 amino acids. V shed 0 bases, J shed 4 bases, and the junction held 3 bases outside the gene matches. Germline CDR1 and CDR2: SGHRS and YFSETQ. This chain's CDR3 is CASSLAGQGVGNTIYF. The CDR3 bases are TGCGCCAGCAGCTTGGCGGGACAGGGGGTCGGAAACACCATATATTTT.

CDR3 sequence: CASTRGLFYGYTF. The DNA of the CDR3 is TGTGCCAGCACCAGGGGTTTATTTTATGGCTACACCTTC. V usage is TRBV2 and J usage is TRBJ1-2, with D maybe TRBD1 (6 bases). With 7 bases removed from V and 5 bases from J, the gap between germline ends came to 14 bases. The CDR3 spans 13 residues. Looked up from germline, CDR1 is SNHLY and CDR2 is FYNNEI.

There are a few counts of this clone. The V gene is TRBV19, the J gene TRBJ1-1; D is possibly TRBD1 (6 bases). CDR3 size: 14 residues. The V gene lost 3 bases and the J gene lost 5 bases, with 13 bases spanning the gap. The germline gives CDR1 LNHDA, CDR2 SQIVND (reference sequence). The CDR3 DNA reads TGTGCCAGTAGTATGGGCAGGGGAAGGACTGAAGCTTTCTTT. Its translation is CASSMGRGRTEAFF.

The chain couples TRBV9 to TRBJ2-3, with D hard to call. Deletions cut 4 bases from V and 0 bases from J, with 9 bases between. The CDR3 consists of 14 residues. Germline V gene data show CDR1 as SGDLS and CDR2 as YYNGEE. For the CDR3, the DNA is TGTGCCAGCAGCCTCTCGCCTAGCACAGATACGCAGTATTTT. Its translation: CASSLSPSTDTQYF.

The chain has TRBV9 and TRBJ2-1, with 8 positions matching TRBD1. J lost 0 bases, V lost 3 bases, and 5 bases had no gene match. This CDR3 is built from 16 residues. CDR1 and CDR2 from the germline V gene are SGDLS and YYNGEE. The CDR3 sequence is CASSARTGGSYNEQFF. The CDR3 DNA sequence: TGTGCCAGCAGCGCGAGAACAGGGGGCTCCTACAATGAGCAGTTCTTC.

V usage is TRBV5-8 and J usage is TRBJ1-4; perhaps TRBD1 as D (6 bases). V dropped 2 bases and J dropped 8 bases, with 13 bases sitting between them. The germline CDR1 and CDR2 sequences are SGHTS and YDEGEE. CDR3 length: 14 amino acids. The DNA of the CDR3 is TGTGCCAGCAGCTTCTCAGGGGACGGGGAAAAACTGTTTTTT. Amino acids: CASSFSGDGEKLFF.

J is TRBJ1-4 and V is TRBV27; 11 positions agree with TRBD1. The trim removed 6 bases at V and 7 bases at J, leaving 7 bases unmatched. Germline loops: CDR1 MNHEY, CDR2 SMNVEV (reference sequence). This CDR3 has 15 amino acids. For the CDR3, the DNA is TGTGCCAGCAGATCAGCCGGGACAGGGGGTGAAAAACTGTTTTTT. Its protein is CASRSAGTGGEKLFF.

V is TRBV11-1 and J is TRBJ2-5; 7 bases agree with TRBD2. The CDR3 sequence is 13 residues long. The germline V gene has CDR1 SGHAT and CDR2 FQDESV (reference sequence). The junction had 4 bases not matched to a gene; V was cut back by 5 bases and J by 4 bases. The chain's CDR3 is CASSPGLGETQYF. The CDR3 DNA is TGTGCCAGCAGCCCAGGACTAGGAGAGACCCAGTACTTC.

The chain combines TRBV6-1 with TRBJ1-1; D is perhaps TRBD1 (6 bases). Trimming left V 6 bases short and J 5 bases short, with 19 bases between. Germline V lookup: CDR1 MNHNS, CDR2 SASEGT. The CDR3 length is 15 residues. The CDR3 loop reads CASRLGGPGGTEAFF. CDR3 nucleotide sequence: TGTGCCAGCAGGCTTGGGGGGCCGGGGGGGACTGAAGCTTTCTTT.

V gene TRBV28 combines with J gene TRBJ2-7, with D possibly TRBD2 on 6 matching bases. This CDR3 contains 14 residues. Trimming left V 2 bases short and J 9 bases short, with 17 bases between. CDR1 MDHEN and CDR2 SYDVKM come from the germline V gene. CDR3 protein: CASSLGGTLMGQYF. Written as DNA, the CDR3 is TGTGCCAGCAGTTTAGGGGGGACTCTGATGGGGCAGTACTTC.

This clone was picked up one time. J is TRBJ2-2 and V is TRBV14, with D unresolved. V gave up 2 bases and J gave up 6 bases, with 7 bases separating them. Per the germline V gene, CDR1 is SGHDN and CDR2 is FVKESK. This CDR3 contains 13 residues. The CDR3 DNA follows: TGTGCCAGCAGCCAACATTACGCCGGGGAGCTGTTTTTT. This gives the protein CASSQHYAGELFF.

In DNA form, the CDR3 reads TGCAGCGTCCCCCCGGCAAGGGCGGGCGGGGAGCTGTTTTTT. Translating gives CSVPPARAGGELFF. The gene calls are TRBV29-1 and TRBJ2-2; D is possibly TRBD2 (5 bases). Between the trimmed V and J ends, which lost 6 bases and 7 bases, there was a span of 18 bases. The CDR3 has 14 residues. Germline CDR1 is SQVTM and CDR2 is ANQGSEA.

There are a few counts of this clone. The chain is built from TRBV9 and TRBJ2-1; 7 nucleotides match TRBD2. This CDR3 is 15 amino acids long. Germline CDR1 and CDR2: SGDLS and YYNGEE. J was trimmed by 4 bases and V by 0 bases; bases with no gene match: 4. CDR3 region: CASSVGREIYNEQFF. CDR3 bases: TGTGCCAGCAGCGTAGGGCGGGAGATATACAATGAGCAGTTCTTC.

This clone was observed once. V gene TRBV4-2 combines with J gene TRBJ2-1; 11 bases match TRBD2. Trimming cost V 0 bases and J 12 bases; bases outside gene matches: 4. This CDR3 is 14 amino acids long. Germline-derived CDR1 and CDR2 are LGHNA and YNFKEQ. This CDR3 is CASSQDGGLAAQFF. The CDR3 DNA sequence: TGTGCCAGCAGCCAAGATGGGGGACTAGCGGCGCAGTTCTTC.